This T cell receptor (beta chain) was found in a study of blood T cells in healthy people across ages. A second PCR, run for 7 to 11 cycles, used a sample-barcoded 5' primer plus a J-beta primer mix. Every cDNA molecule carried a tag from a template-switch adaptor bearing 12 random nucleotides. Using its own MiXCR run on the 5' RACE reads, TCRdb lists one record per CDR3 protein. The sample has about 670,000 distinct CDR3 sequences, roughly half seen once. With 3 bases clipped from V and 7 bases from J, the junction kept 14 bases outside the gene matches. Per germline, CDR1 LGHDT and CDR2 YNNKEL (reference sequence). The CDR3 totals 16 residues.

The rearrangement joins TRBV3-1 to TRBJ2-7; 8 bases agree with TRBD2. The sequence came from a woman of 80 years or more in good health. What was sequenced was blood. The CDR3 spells CASSQPPLLADNEQYF. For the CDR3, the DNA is TGTGCCAGCAGCCAGCCTCCCCTACTAGCGGATAATGAGCAGTACTTC.